Listed below are T cell receptor beta chains from one sample, sequenced in a study of shared clonotypes between healthy human individuals. Clones were read by immunoSEQ multiplex PCR, and TCRdb kept only the in-frame ones, dropping some. The table lists 950,000 to 1,100,000 clones, under 80% of them singletons. The sample taken for sequencing was memory CD4+ T cells sorted from blood. The receptor source for this set is a man younger than 35 in good health. Both conserved end residues are part of each CDR3. The order of the fields is V gene, J gene, D gene, clone size, CDR3 protein, CDR3 DNA. D genes are given only for firm matches. Some rows mark clone size as missing; the rest say once, few, many or name a class of expanded clone.

v_call: TRBV30; j_call: TRBJ1-1; d_call: NA; clone_size: NA; cdr3_aa: CAWSVSLSDTEAFF; cdr3_nt: TGTGCCTGGAGTGTTTCTCTCTCGGACACTGAAGCTTTCTTT
v_call: TRBV29-1; j_call: TRBJ2-2; d_call: TRBD1; clone_size: NA; cdr3_aa: CRRQGTTGELFF; cdr3_nt: TGCAGAAGACAGGGCACCACCGGGGAGCTGTTTTTT
v_call: TRBV10-3; j_call: TRBJ2-3; d_call: NA; clone_size: NA; cdr3_aa: CAPIPEGTSTDTQYF; cdr3_nt: TGTGCCCCTATTCCGGAGGGGACTAGCACAGATACGCAGTATTTT
v_call: TRBV30; j_call: TRBJ2-1; d_call: TRBD1; clone_size: NA; cdr3_aa: CAWSPYQGVVGNEQFF; cdr3_nt: TGTGCCTGGAGTCCTTACCAGGGGGTAGTTGGAAATGAGCAGTTCTTC
v_call: TRBV18; j_call: TRBJ1-1; d_call: NA; clone_size: NA; cdr3_aa: CASSPQQGEAFF; cdr3_nt: TGTGCCAGCTCACCACAGCAGGGTGAGGCTTTCTTT
v_call: TRBV5-1; j_call: TRBJ2-1; d_call: TRBD2; clone_size: NA; cdr3_aa: CASSPTSGRNGEQFF; cdr3_nt: TGCGCCAGCAGCCCGACTAGCGGGAGGAACGGTGAGCAGTTCTTC
v_call: TRBV6-5; j_call: TRBJ2-7; d_call: NA; clone_size: NA; cdr3_aa: CASSADSYEQYF; cdr3_nt: TGTGCCAGCAGTGCAGACTCCTACGAGCAGTACTTC
v_call: TRBV6-6; j_call: TRBJ2-5; d_call: TRBD2; clone_size: NA; cdr3_aa: CASTSSGGAAETQYF; cdr3_nt: TGTGCCAGCACCAGTAGCGGGGGGGCCGCGGAGACCCAGTACTTC
v_call: TRBV6-6; j_call: TRBJ2-1; d_call: TRBD1; clone_size: NA; cdr3_aa: CASSLSGGSTYNEQFF; cdr3_nt: TGTGCCAGCAGTTTATCAGGGGGAAGTACCTACAATGAGCAGTTCTTC
v_call: TRBV6-5; j_call: TRBJ1-5; d_call: NA; clone_size: NA; cdr3_aa: CATSSPGLREPQHF; cdr3_nt: TGTGCCACAAGCTCTCCGGGCTTGAGGGAGCCCCAGCATTTT
v_call: TRBV7-6; j_call: TRBJ1-2; d_call: NA; clone_size: NA; cdr3_aa: CASSLGGAGGYTF; cdr3_nt: TGTGCCAGCAGCTTAGGGGGGGCCGGTGGCTACACCTTC
v_call: TRBV6-5; j_call: TRBJ1-1; d_call: NA; clone_size: once; cdr3_aa: CASRGTGKNTEAFF; cdr3_nt: TGTGCCAGCAGGGGTACAGGGAAGAACACTGAAGCTTTCTTT
v_call: TRBV29-1; j_call: TRBJ2-3; d_call: NA; clone_size: NA; cdr3_aa: CSVEDSTDTQYF; cdr3_nt: TGCAGCGTTGAAGACAGCACAGATACGCAGTATTTT
v_call: TRBV2; j_call: TRBJ2-7; d_call: NA; clone_size: NA; cdr3_aa: CASRSQGRSYEQYF; cdr3_nt: TGTGCCAGCAGATCCCAGGGGCGATCCTACGAGCAGTACTTC
v_call: TRBV5-4; j_call: TRBJ2-6; d_call: TRBD1; clone_size: NA; cdr3_aa: CASSPGGQGISGANVLTF; cdr3_nt: TGTGCCAGCAGTCCTGGGGGACAGGGGATCTCTGGGGCCAACGTCCTGACTTTC
v_call: TRBV6-5; j_call: TRBJ1-2; d_call: TRBD1; clone_size: few; cdr3_aa: CASSGTGAGYTF; cdr3_nt: TGTGCCAGCAGTGGCACAGGGGCCGGCTACACCTTC
v_call: TRBV5-6; j_call: TRBJ1-1; d_call: NA; clone_size: NA; cdr3_aa: CASSRGRAEAFF; cdr3_nt: TGTGCCAGCAGCCGAGGACGGGCTGAAGCTTTCTTT
v_call: TRBV10-3; j_call: TRBJ2-5; d_call: TRBD2; clone_size: NA; cdr3_aa: CAISGLAGVETQYF; cdr3_nt: TGTGCCATCAGTGGCCTAGCGGGAGTCGAGACCCAGTACTTC
v_call: TRBV28; j_call: TRBJ2-2; d_call: TRBD1; clone_size: NA; cdr3_aa: CASSSQGAGTGELFF; cdr3_nt: TGTGCCAGCAGTTCCCAGGGGGCTGGCACCGGGGAGCTGTTTTTT
v_call: TRBV5-4; j_call: TRBJ1-3; d_call: NA; clone_size: NA; cdr3_aa: CASTSRGASGNTIYF; cdr3_nt: TGTGCCAGCACCTCTCGTGGGGCTTCTGGAAACACCATATATTTT
v_call: TRBV5-4; j_call: TRBJ2-3; d_call: TRBD1; clone_size: NA; cdr3_aa: CASSGATGGRGDTQYF; cdr3_nt: TGTGCCAGCAGCGGAGCCACAGGGGGTCGCGGAGATACGCAGTATTTT
v_call: TRBV19; j_call: TRBJ1-4; d_call: NA; clone_size: NA; cdr3_aa: CASSLEPRTNEKLFF; cdr3_nt: TGTGCCAGTAGCCTTGAGCCGAGGACTAATGAAAAACTGTTTTTT
v_call: TRBV7-9; j_call: TRBJ1-2; d_call: NA; clone_size: NA; cdr3_aa: CASSIAGNYGYTF; cdr3_nt: TGTGCCAGCAGCATCGCCGGTAACTATGGCTACACCTTC
v_call: TRBV5-1; j_call: TRBJ1-2; d_call: NA; clone_size: few; cdr3_aa: CASSLQGYGYTF; cdr3_nt: TGCGCCAGCAGCTTACAAGGGTATGGCTACACCTTC
v_call: TRBV5-6; j_call: TRBJ2-3; d_call: TRBD2; clone_size: few; cdr3_aa: CASSFSGAPDTQYF; cdr3_nt: TGTGCCAGCAGCTTTAGCGGGGCCCCGGATACGCAGTATTTT
v_call: TRBV11-1; j_call: TRBJ1-1; d_call: NA; clone_size: few; cdr3_aa: CASSLSEVGVYTEAFF; cdr3_nt: TGTGCCAGCAGCTTAAGCGAAGTAGGAGTATACACTGAAGCTTTCTTT
v_call: TRBV19; j_call: TRBJ2-1; d_call: NA; clone_size: NA; cdr3_aa: CASSIGSGRNEQFF; cdr3_nt: TGTGCCAGTAGTATAGGGTCCGGGCGTAATGAGCAGTTCTTC
v_call: TRBV2; j_call: TRBJ2-5; d_call: NA; clone_size: NA; cdr3_aa: CASSVRGYQETQYF; cdr3_nt: TGTGCCAGCAGTGTTCGGGGGTACCAAGAGACCCAGTACTTC
v_call: TRBV6-6; j_call: TRBJ2-7; d_call: NA; clone_size: NA; cdr3_aa: CASSRGTYEQYF; cdr3_nt: TGTGCCAGCTCCCGCGGGACCTACGAGCAGTACTTC
v_call: TRBV7-9; j_call: TRBJ1-6; d_call: NA; clone_size: NA; cdr3_aa: CASSFQGSGNSPLHF; cdr3_nt: TGTGCCAGCAGCTTCCAGGGTTCGGGGAATTCACCCCTCCACTTT
v_call: TRBV19; j_call: TRBJ1-5; d_call: TRBD1; clone_size: many; cdr3_aa: CASSGQGGQPQHF; cdr3_nt: TGTGCCAGTAGCGGACAGGGGGGCCAGCCCCAGCATTTT